This TCR beta chain was recorded in a study of blood T cell repertoires in COVID-19. Overall study: The analysed material was cDNA or gDNA that came from T cells, B-cell-depleted T cells, or PBMCs.

Original data processing: Amplification of reference gene primers provided the estimated nucleated cell counts. Sequencing was performed with immunoSEQ multiplex PCR; in TCRdb, only in-frame clones are kept and a portion is missing. V, J and clone size derive from that table, while D and trimming were established from the DNA sequence. Counted here are 230,000 or so clones, around 83% occurring once; the ten biggest clones make up less than 8.5%. Germline V gene sequence: CDR1 SQVTM, CDR2 ANQGSEA. The ends lost 7 bases at V and 8 bases at J; junction bases unmatched: 5. The CDR3 length is 12 residues. A case of COVID-19 had been met by exposed participants within 2 weeks before study entry.

This chain connects TRBV29-1 to TRBJ2-1; 10 bases match TRBD2. The sequencing sample was made of PBMCs or T cells enriched from blood (not recorded which). This receptor was obtained from a woman in her fifties or sixties who had been exposed to COVID-19. DNA for the CDR3: TGCAGCGCCCTCGGACTAGCGGATGAGCAGTTCTTC. This codes for CSALGLADEQFF.